The clone carrying this T cell receptor (beta chain) has a single count. Its antigen is as yet unknown. Assay used: immunoSEQ multiplex PCR; TCRdb lists only in-frame clones, some missing. The sample includes about 85,000 clones, roughly 87% seen only once; the top ten take less than 6%. The record originates from a study of T cell responses to AZD1222 COVID-19 vaccine. Overall study context: The study pooled second doses at about 4 or about 12 weeks. Findings and limits, study-wide: Most donors were white British, females outnumbered males, and clonal diversity was possibly underestimated.

J lost 5 bases, V lost 0 bases, and 7 bases had no gene match. Germline CDR1 reads MGHRA; CDR2 reads YSYEKL. The CDR3 runs 18 residues. J is TRBJ1-4 and V is TRBV4-1; 12 bases fit TRBD1. The TCR sequence derives from an adult in good health. The material sequenced was peripheral blood, taken on day 0 of AZD1222 vaccination. The CDR3 loop reads CASSQDLGTGGWNEKLFF. CDR3 coding DNA: TGCGCCAGCAGCCAAGATTTGGGGACAGGGGGCTGGAATGAAAAACTGTTTTTT.